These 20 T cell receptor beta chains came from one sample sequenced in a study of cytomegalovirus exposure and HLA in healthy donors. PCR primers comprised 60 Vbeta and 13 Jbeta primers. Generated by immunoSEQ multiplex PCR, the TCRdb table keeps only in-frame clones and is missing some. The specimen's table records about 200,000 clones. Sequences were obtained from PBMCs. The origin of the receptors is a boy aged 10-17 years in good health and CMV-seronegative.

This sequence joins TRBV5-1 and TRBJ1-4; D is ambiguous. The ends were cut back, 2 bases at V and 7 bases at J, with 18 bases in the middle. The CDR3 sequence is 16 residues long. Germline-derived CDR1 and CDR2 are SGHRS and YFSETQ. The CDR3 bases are TGCGCCAGCAGCTTACAACCAGGAGGAGCCCGTGAAAAACTGTTTTTT. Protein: CASSLQPGGAREKLFF.

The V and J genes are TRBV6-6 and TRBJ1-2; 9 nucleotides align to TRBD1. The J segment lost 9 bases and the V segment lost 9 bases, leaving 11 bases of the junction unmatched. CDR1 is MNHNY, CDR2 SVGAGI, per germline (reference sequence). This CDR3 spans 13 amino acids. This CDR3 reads CASCPPGQGSYTF. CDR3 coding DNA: TGTGCCAGTTGCCCCCCGGGACAGGGAAGCTACACCTTC.

The CDR3 region has the DNA TGTGCCAGCAGTGAAGTCAGCGGGGGGCCCGGGGAGCTGTTTTTT. Translating gives CASSEVSGGPGELFF. This sequence joins TRBV6-1 and TRBJ2-2; 9 nucleotides match TRBD2. The V and J ends lost 1 base and 6 bases, in that order; junction bases with no gene match: 3. Germline V CDR1 and CDR2: MNHNS, SASEGT. The CDR3 spans 15 residues.

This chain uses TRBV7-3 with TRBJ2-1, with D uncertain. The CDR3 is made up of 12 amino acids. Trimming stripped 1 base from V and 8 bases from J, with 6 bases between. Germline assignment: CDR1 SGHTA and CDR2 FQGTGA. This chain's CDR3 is CASSLNSDEQFF. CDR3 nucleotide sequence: TGTGCCAGCAGCTTAAATTCCGATGAGCAGTTCTTC. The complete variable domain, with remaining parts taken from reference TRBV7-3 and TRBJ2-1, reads GAGVSQTPSNKVTEKGKYVELRCDPISGHTALYWYRQSLGQGPEFLIYFQGTGAADDSGLPNDRFFAVRPEGSVSTLKIQRTERGDSAVYLCASSLNSDEQFFGPGTRLTVL.

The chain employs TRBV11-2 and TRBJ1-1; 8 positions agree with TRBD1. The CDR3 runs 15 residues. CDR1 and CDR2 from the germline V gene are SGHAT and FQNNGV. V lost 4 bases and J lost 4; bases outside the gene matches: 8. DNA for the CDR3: TGTGCCAGCAGCTCTTGGACAGGGAAGAGCACTGAAGCTTTCTTT. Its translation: CASSSWTGKSTEAFF.

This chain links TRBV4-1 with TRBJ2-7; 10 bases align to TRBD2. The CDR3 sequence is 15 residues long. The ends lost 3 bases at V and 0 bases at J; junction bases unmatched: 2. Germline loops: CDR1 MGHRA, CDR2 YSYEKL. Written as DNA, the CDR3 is TGCGCCAGCAGCCATCAGCGGGGGGGCTCCTACGAGCAGTACTTC. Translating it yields CASSHQRGGSYEQYF.

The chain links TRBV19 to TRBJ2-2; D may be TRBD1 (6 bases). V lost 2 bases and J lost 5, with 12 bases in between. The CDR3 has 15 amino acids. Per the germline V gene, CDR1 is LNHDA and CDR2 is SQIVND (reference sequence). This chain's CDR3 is CASSIRTVKTGELFF. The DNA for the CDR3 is TGTGCCAGTAGTATACGGACAGTTAAAACCGGGGAGCTGTTTTTT.

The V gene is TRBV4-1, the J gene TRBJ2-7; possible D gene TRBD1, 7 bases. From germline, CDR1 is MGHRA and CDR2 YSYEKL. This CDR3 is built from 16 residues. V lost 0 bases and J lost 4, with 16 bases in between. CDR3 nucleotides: TGCGCCAGCAGCCAAGATCAAAAGGAGGGGGCTTACGAGCAGTACTTC. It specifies CASSQDQKEGAYEQYF.

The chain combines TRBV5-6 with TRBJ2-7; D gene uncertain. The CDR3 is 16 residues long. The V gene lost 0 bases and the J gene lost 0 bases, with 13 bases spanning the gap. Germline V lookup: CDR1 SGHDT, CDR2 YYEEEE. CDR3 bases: TGTGCCAGCAGCTTGGCCAATCTAGTTCTCTCCTACGAGCAGTACTTC. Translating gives CASSLANLVLSYEQYF.

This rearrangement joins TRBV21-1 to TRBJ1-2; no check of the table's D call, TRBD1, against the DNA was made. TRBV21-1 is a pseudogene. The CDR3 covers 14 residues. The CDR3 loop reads CASSPSEGDDGYTF. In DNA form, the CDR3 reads TGTGCCAGCAGCCCCTCCGAGGGGGATGATGGCTACACCTTC.

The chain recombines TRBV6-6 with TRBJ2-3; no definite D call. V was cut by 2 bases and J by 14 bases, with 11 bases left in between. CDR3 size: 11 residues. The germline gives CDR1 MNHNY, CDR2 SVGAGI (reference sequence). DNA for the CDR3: TGTGCCAGCAGTTACCCTGCAGTCCCGTATTTT. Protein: CASSYPAVPYF.

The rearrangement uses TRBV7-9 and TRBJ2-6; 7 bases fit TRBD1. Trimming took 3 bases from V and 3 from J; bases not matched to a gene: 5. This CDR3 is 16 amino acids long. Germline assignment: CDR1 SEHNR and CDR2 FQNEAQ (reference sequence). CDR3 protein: CASSLVTGVGANVLTF. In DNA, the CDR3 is TGTGCCAGCAGCTTGGTAACAGGGGTTGGGGCCAACGTCCTGACTTTC.

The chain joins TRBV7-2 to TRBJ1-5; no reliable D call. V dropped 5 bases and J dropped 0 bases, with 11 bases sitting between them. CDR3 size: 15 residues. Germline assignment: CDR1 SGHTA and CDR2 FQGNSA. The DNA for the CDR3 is TGTGCCAGCAGCCCTGGACTTGTTAGCAATCAGCCCCAGCATTTT. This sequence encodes CASSPGLVSNQPQHF. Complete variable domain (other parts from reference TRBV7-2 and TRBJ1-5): GAGVSQSPSNKVTEKGKDVELRCDPISGHTALYWYRQSLGQGLEFLIYFQGNSAPDKSGLPSDRFSAERTGGSVSTLTIQRTQQEDSAVYLCASSPGLVSNQPQHFGDGTRLSIL.

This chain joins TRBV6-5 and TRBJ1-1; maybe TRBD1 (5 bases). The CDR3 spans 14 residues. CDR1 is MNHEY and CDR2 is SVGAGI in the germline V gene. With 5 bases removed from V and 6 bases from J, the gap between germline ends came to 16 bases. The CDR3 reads CASSRTGWVSEAFF. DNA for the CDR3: TGTGCCAGCAGTCGAACAGGATGGGTCTCTGAAGCTTTCTTT.

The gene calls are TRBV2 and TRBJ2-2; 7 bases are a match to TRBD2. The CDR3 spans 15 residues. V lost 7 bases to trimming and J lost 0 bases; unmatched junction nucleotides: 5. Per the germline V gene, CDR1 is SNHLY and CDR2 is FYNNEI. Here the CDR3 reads CASTGGGSNTGELFF. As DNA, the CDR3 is TGTGCCAGCACCGGCGGGGGATCGAACACCGGGGAGCTGTTTTTT.

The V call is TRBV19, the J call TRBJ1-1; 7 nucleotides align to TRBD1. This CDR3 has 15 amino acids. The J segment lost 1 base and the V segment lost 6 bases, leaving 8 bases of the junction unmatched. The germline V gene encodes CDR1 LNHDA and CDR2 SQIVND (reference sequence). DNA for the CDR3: TGTGCCAGTAGCATGACAGGGACCAAGAACACTGAAGCTTTCTTT. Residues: CASSMTGTKNTEAFF. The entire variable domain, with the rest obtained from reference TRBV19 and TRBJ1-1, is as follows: DGGITQSPKYLFRKEGQNVTLSCEQNLNHDAMYWYRQDPGQGLRLIYYSQIVNDFQKGDIAEGYSVSREKKESFPLTVTSAQKNPTAFYLCASSMTGTKNTEAFFGQGTRLTVV.

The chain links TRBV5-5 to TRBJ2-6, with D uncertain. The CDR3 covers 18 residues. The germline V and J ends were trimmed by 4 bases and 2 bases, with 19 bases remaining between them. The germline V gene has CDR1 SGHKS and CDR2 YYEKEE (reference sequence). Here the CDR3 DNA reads TGTGCCAGCAGCGCCCTAAGCCCTCCTTACCCTGGGGCCAACGTCCTGACTTTC. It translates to CASSALSPPYPGANVLTF.

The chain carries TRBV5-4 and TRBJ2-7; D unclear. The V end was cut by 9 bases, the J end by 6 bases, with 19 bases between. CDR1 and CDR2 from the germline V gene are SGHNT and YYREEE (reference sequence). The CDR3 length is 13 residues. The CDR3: CATGLLPRGEQYF. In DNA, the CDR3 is TGTGCCACCGGCTTATTGCCAAGAGGCGAGCAGTACTTC.

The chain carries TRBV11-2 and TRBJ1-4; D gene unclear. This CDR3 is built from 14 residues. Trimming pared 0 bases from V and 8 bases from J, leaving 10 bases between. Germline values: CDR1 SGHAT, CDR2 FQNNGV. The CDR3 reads CASSLEPDSEKLFF. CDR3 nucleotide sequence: TGTGCCAGCAGCTTAGAGCCTGACTCCGAAAAACTGTTTTTT.

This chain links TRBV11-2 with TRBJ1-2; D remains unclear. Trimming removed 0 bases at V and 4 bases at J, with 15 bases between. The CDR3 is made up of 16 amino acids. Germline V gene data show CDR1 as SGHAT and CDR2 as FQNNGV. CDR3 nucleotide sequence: TGTGCCAGCAGCTTAGATTCGCGGGGTTCAGTCTATGGCTACACCTTC. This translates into CASSLDSRGSVYGYTF.